This T cell receptor (beta chain) came from a study of vaccination and CD4 T cells after COVID-19. Study-wide background: Following dose two, a median 72 days (range 14 to 241) passed before post-vaccine samples were taken.

With the Oncomine TCR Beta short-read assay, DNA from cultured CD4+ T cells was sequenced. Via MiXCR, TCRdb re-called the PCR reads, giving one row per CDR3 protein. The sample has about 26,000 distinct CDR3 sequences, approximately 40% seen once. Germline CDR1 and CDR2: SGHNT and YYREEE (reference sequence). The CDR3 has 14 amino acids. Trimming stripped 1 base from V and 5 bases from J, with 12 bases between. Indicated treatment: roughly 10-day PBMC culture with coronavirus spike peptide pools or control peptides (ViraFEST assay). This clonotype was counted a few times. Antigen specificity is unknown.

This TCR derives from a human donor who had recovered from COVID-19. V and J are TRBV5-4 and TRBJ1-2; D possibly corresponds to TRBD1 (5 bases). Sequencing was done on a sample of CD4+ T cells from blood, cultured in vitro. Written as DNA, the CDR3 is TGTGCCAGCAGCTTGAACGGGGGTAAATATGGCTACACCTTC. It is translated as CASSLNGGKYGYTF.